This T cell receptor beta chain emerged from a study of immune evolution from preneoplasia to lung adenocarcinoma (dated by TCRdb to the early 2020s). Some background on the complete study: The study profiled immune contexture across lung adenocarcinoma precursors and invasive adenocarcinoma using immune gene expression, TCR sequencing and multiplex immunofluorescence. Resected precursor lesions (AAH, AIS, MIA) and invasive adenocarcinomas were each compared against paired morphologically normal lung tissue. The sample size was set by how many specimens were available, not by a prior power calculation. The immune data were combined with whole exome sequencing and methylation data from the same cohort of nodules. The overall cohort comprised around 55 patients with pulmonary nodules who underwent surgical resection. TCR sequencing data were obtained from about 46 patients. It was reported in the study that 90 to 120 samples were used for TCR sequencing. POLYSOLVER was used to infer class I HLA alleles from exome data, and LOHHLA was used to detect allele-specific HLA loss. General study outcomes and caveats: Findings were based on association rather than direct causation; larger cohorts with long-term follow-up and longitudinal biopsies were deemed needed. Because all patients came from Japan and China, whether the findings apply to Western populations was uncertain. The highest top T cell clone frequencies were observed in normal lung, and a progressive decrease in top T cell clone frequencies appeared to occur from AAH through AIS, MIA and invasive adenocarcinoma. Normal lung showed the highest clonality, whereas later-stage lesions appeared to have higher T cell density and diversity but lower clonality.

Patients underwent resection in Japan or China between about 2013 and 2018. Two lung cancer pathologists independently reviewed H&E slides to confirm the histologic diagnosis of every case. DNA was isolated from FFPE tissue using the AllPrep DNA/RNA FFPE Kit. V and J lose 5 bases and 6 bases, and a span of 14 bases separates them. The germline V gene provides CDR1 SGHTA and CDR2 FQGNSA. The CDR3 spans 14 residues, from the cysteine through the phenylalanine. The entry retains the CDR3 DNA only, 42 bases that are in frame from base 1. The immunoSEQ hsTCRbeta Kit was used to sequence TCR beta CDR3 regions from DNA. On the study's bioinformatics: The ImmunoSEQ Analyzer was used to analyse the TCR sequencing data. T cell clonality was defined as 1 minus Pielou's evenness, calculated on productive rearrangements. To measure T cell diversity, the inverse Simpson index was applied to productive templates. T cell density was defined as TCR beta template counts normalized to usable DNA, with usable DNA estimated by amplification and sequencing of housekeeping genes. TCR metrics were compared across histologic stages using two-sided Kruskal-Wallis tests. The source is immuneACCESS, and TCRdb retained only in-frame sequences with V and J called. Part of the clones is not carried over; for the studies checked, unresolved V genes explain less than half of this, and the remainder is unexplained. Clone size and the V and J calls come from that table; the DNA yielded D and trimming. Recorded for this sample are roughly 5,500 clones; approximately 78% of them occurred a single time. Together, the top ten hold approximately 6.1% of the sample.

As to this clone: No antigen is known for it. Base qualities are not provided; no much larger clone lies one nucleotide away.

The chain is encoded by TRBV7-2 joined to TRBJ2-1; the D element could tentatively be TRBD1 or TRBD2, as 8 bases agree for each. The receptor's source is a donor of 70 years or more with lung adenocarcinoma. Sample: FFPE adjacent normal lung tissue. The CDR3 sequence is CASSTGGTSNEQFF. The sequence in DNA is TGTGCCAGCAGCACAGGGGGGACTAGCAATGAGCAGTTCTTC.